These 2 T cell receptor beta chains were all obtained from the same sample, sequenced in a study of shared clonotypes between healthy human individuals. This table comes from immunoSEQ multiplex PCR, and its TCRdb copy is limited to in-frame clones, with some not included. The sample lists about 2.4 million clones; around 90% were seen once. Sequencing input: naive CD4+ T cells sorted from blood. Subset here: CD45RA+ positively selected. The receptors were sampled from a man aged 18-30 years in good health.

The chain joins TRBV19 to TRBJ1-2, with D unresolved. Per germline, CDR1 LNHDA and CDR2 SQIVND (reference sequence). Deletions cut 5 bases from V and 1 base from J, with 14 bases between. The CDR3 runs to 15 residues. CDR3 loop: CASSAPSEGNYGYTF. The CDR3 coding sequence is TGTGCCAGTAGTGCCCCCAGTGAGGGTAACTATGGCTACACCTTC.

The chain is built from TRBV30 and TRBJ1-2, with a tentative D call TRBD1 (6 bases). Germline V gives CDR1 GTSNPN, CDR2 SVGIG (reference sequence). V gave up 4 bases and J gave up 2 bases, with 11 bases separating them. The CDR3 is 13 amino acids. CDR3 amino acids: CAWTLRGNYGYTF. CDR3 DNA sequence: TGTGCCTGGACTCTCAGGGGAAACTATGGCTACACCTTC. Variable domain in full (rest from reference TRBV30 and TRBJ1-2): SQTIHQWPATLVQPVGSPLSLECTVEGTSNPNLYWYRQAAGRGLQLLFYSVGIGQISSEVPQNLSASRPQDRQFILSSKKLLLSDSGFYLCAWTLRGNYGYTFGSGTRLTVV.